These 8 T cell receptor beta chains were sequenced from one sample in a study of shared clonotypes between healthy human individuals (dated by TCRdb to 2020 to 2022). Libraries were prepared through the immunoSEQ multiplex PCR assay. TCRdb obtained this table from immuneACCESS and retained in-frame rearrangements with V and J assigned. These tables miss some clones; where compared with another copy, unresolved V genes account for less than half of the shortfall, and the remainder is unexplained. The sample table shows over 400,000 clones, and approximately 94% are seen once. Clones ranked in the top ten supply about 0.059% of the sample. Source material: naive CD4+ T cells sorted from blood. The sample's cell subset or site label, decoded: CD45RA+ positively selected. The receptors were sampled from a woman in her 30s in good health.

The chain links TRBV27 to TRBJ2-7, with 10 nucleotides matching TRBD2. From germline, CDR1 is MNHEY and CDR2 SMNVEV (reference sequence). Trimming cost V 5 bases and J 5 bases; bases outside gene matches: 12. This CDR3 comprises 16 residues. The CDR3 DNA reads TGTGCCAGCAGTCCCCGGACTAGCGGTTTTTCCAACGAGCAGTACTTC. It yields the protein CASSPRTSGFSNEQYF.

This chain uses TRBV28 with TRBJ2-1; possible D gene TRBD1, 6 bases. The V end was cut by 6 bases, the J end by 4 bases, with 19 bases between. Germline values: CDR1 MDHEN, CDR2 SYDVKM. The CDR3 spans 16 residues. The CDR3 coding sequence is TGTGCCAGCAGCCCCCCCACAGGGCCGGGATACAATGAGCAGTTCTTC. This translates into CASSPPTGPGYNEQFF.

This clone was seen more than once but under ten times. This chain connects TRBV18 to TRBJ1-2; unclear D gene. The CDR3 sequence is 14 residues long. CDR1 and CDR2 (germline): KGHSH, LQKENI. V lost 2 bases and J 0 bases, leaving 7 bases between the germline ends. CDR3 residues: CASSPGEANYGYTF. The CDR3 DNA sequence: TGTGCCAGCTCACCAGGGGAGGCTAACTATGGCTACACCTTC.

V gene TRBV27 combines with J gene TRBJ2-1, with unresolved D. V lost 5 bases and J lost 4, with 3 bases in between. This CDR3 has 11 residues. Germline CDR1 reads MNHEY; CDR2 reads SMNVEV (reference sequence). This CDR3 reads CASSQYNEQFF. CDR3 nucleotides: TGTGCCAGCAGTCAATACAATGAGCAGTTCTTC.

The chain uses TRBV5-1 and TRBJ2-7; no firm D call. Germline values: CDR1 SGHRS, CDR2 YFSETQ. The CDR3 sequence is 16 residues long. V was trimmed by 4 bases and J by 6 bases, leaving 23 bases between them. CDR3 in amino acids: CASSPEPQTRAAEQYF. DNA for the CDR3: TGCGCCAGCAGCCCCGAACCTCAAACCCGAGCTGCCGAGCAGTACTTC.

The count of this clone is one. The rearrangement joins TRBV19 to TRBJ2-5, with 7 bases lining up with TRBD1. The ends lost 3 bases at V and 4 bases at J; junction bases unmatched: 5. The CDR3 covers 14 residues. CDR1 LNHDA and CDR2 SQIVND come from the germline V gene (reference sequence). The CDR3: CASSITGERETQYF. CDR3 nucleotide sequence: TGTGCCAGTAGTATTACAGGGGAGAGAGAGACCCAGTACTTC.

The CDR3 loop is CSVASGPGAYEQYF. Written as DNA, the CDR3 is TGCAGCGTTGCAAGCGGCCCAGGGGCCTACGAGCAGTACTTC. V is TRBV29-1 and J is TRBJ2-7; D perhaps matches TRBD1 (6 bases). Germline-derived CDR1 and CDR2 are SQVTM and ANQGSEA. V lost 4 bases and J lost 2, with 15 bases in between. This CDR3 comprises 14 residues.

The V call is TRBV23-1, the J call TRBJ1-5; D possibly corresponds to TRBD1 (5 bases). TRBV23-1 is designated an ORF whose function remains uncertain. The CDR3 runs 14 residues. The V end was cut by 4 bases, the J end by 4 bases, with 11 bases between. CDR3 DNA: TGCGCCAGCAGTCTCGCAGGGACGAATCAGCCCCAGCATTTT. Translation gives CASSLAGTNQPQHF.